This entry concerns a single T cell receptor beta chain. CDR3 length equals 14 residues. V was cut by 3 bases and J by 5 bases, with 8 bases left in between. Germline lookup yields CDR1 KGHSH and CDR2 LQKENI. The protocol was immunoSEQ multiplex PCR, while the TCRdb copy is restricted to in-frame clones and leaves out a portion. The repertoire holds about 78,000 clones, with around 80% as singletons. This entry belongs to a study of blood T cell repertoires in COVID-19. This sequence was found in a man in his sixties with active or convalescent COVID-19. Sequenced sample: peripheral blood. The chain couples TRBV18 to TRBJ1-6, with D perhaps TRBD1 (6 bases). The CDR3 here is CASSPGQNNSPLHF. CDR3 sequence (DNA): TGTGCCAGCTCACCCGGACAGAATAATTCACCCCTCCACTTT. The whole variable domain, filled in from reference TRBV18 and TRBJ1-6, reads NAGVMQNPRHLVRRRGQEARLRCSPMKGHSHVYWYRQLPEEGLKFMVYLQKENIIDESGMPKERFSAEFPKEGPSILRIQQVVRGDSAAYFCASSPGQNNSPLHFGNGTRLTVT.